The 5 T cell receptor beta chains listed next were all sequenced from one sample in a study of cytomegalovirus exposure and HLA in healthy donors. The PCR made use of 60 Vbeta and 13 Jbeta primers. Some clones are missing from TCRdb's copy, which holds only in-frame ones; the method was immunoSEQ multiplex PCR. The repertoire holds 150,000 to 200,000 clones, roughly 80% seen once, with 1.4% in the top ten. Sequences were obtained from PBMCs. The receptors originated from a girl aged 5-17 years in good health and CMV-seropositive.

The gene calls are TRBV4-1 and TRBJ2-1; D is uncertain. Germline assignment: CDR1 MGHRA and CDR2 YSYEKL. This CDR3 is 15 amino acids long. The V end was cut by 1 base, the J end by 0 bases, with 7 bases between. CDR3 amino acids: CASSQGLSSYNEQFF. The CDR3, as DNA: TGCGCCAGCAGCCAAGGACTGAGCTCCTACAATGAGCAGTTCTTC.

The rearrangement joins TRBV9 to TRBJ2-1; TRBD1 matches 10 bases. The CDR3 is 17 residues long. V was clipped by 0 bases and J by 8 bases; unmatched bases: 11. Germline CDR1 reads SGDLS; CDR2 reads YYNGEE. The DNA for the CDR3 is TGTGCCAGCAGCGTAGTGATCGGACAGGGGGGGTTAGATGAGCAGTTCTTC. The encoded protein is CASSVVIGQGGLDEQFF.

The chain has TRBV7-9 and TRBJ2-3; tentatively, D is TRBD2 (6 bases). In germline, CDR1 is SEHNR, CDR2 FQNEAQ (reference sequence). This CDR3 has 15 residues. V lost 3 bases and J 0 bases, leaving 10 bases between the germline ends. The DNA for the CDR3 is TGTGCCAGCAGCTTTGTGGAGGGTAGCACAGATACGCAGTATTTT. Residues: CASSFVEGSTDTQYF.

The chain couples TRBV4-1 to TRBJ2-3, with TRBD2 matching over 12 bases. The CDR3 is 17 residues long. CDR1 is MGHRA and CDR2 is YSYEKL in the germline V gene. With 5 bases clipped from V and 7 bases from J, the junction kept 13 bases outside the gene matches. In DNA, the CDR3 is TGCGCCAGCAGCGGACTAGCGGGACACCTCAATCCAAATACGCAGTATTTT. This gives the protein CASSGLAGHLNPNTQYF.

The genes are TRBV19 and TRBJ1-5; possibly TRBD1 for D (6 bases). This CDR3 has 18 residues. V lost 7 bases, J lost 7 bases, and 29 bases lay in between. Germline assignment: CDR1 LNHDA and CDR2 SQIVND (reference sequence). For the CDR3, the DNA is TGTGCCAGTACTCGGGGAAGGGGCAGTGGGACATCGGGACAGCCCCAGCATTTT. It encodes CASTRGRGSGTSGQPQHF.